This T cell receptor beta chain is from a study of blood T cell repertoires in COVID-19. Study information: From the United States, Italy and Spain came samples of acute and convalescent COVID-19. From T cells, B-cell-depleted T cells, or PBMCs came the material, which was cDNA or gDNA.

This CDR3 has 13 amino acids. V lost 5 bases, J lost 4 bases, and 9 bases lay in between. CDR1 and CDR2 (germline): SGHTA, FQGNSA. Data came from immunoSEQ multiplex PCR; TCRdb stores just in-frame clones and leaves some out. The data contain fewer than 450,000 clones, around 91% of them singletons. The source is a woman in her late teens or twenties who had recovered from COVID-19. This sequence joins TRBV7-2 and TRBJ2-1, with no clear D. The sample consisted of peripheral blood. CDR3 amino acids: CASSINGYNEQFF. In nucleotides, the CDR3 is TGTGCCAGCAGCATAAACGGGTACAATGAGCAGTTCTTC.